These T cell receptor beta chains were read from a single sample in a study of radiotherapy plus CTLA-4 blockade in lung cancer. TCRdb's table, derived via immunoSEQ multiplex PCR, lists solely in-frame clones and lacks some. The sample carries 75,000 to 95,000 clones, approximately 78% recorded once. Sequencing was performed on peripheral blood, taken from a patient treated with radiotherapy plus ipilimumab. Every receptor here comes from a human donor with non-small cell lung cancer that progressed on radiotherapy plus ipilimumab. CDR3s leave out the opening cysteine and the closing phenylalanine or tryptophan. Size values are once, few and many counts, or a class for expanded clones, and some rows have none.

V gene	clone size	CDR3 length	J gene	CDR3 protein
TRBV6-5	.	12	TRBJ2-2	ASSYSISPGELF
TRBV28	.	15	TRBJ2-2	ASSLVGGRAYGGELF
TRBV19	.	10	TRBJ1-2	ASSRQNYGYT
TRBV27	.	11	TRBJ1-5	ASKKGRGQPQH
TRBV9	.	11	TRBJ2-7	ASSPRGAYEQY
TRBV4-1	once	15	TRBJ2-3	ASSLGLAGGLTDTQY
TRBV2	.	11	TRBJ2-1	ASSGILVNEQF
TRBV2	.	13	TRBJ2-3	ASKSLDSSTDTQY
TRBV4-2	.	11	TRBJ2-5	ASSQEGGETQY
TRBV7-2	.	13	TRBJ2-2	ASSRDREKAGELF
TRBV6-1	.	13	TRBJ2-1	ASSEAGTRYNEQF
TRBV6-6	once	13	TRBJ2-3	ASSYRDISTDTQY
TRBV27	.	14	TRBJ2-3	ASSPASGEWTDTQY
TRBV15	.	11	TRBJ2-3	AHNLGAPDTQY
TRBV6-6	.	14	TRBJ2-7	ASSSTRMTGAYEQY
TRBV13	few	16	TRBJ2-2	ASRETRRTGRNTGELF
TRBV14	.	13	TRBJ2-7	ASRKTSGHIYEQY
TRBV7-6	once	13	TRBJ2-2	ASSSAGKATGELF
TRBV6-5	.	14	TRBJ1-3	ASSYQGPLSGNTIY
TRBV6-1	.	12	TRBJ2-1	ASSRRSSYNEQF
TRBV5-4	.	13	TRBJ2-7	ASSLIGTYTYEQY
TRBV6-6	.	13	TRBJ1-1	ASTNPRGLNTEAF
TRBV10-3	.	11	TRBJ2-1	ATGGTGGDEQF
TRBV18	few	14	TRBJ2-7	ASSLTGTGYAYEQY
TRBV11-2	.	10	TRBJ2-5	ASSRGVETQY
TRBV11-2	.	11	TRBJ1-1	ASSLTGKAEAF
TRBV30	.	13	TRBJ2-1	AWSALKVQYNEQF
TRBV11-2	.	11	TRBJ2-7	ASSRDPSYEQY
TRBV4-1	.	12	TRBJ2-3	ASSQTGGTDTQY
TRBV15	.	14	TRBJ1-4	ATSRDRRDQGGKLF
TRBV7-2	.	13	TRBJ1-1	ASSFRQVLNTEAF
TRBV9	.	12	TRBJ1-1	ASSVGTGGTEAF
TRBV4-1	.	13	TRBJ1-1	ASSHGGQGNTEAF
TRBV29-1	.	8	TRBJ2-3	SIHTDTQY
TRBV2	.	13	TRBJ1-4	ASSVSGGAVEKLF
TRBV7-9	.	17	TRBJ2-7	ASSEFPRKQGRGYYEQY
TRBV18	few	16	TRBJ2-3	ASSLRTGGDFGTDTQY
TRBV7-2	.	11	TRBJ1-1	ASSLGITGPAF
TRBV2	few	12	TRBJ1-1	ASSARDANTEAF
TRBV7-8	.	14	TRBJ2-3	ASSMGLAGGSDTQY
TRBV28	.	14	TRBJ1-2	ASSLGSARGFYGYT
TRBV7-9	.	14	TRBJ2-3	ASSSWTSGSPDTQY
TRBV7-3	few	14	TRBJ1-1	ASSLTIIQGNTEAF
TRBV7-8	.	15	TRBJ2-2	ASSPGTSGMNTGELF
TRBV7-2	few	13	TRBJ1-2	ASSLALRTADGYT
TRBV9	.	13	TRBJ2-7	ASSVAVGSGYEQY
TRBV7-8	.	13	TRBJ2-7	ASSLLASGGYEQY